A selection of T cell receptor beta chains follows, all from one sample in a study of PD-1 blockade in classical Hodgkin lymphoma. Clones were sequenced by immunoSEQ multiplex PCR, and TCRdb holds only the in-frame ones, with some missing. The table records 70,000 to 85,000 clones, 85% to 95% of them present only once. The sample was peripheral blood mononuclear cells (PBMCs), taken at baseline. The receptors shown here come from a human donor with classical Hodgkin lymphoma. Both conserved end residues are part of each CDR3. A D gene is named only where the DNA matches it firmly. Not every row has a clone size; where given, it reads once, few, many or a size class.

>TRBD1|TRBJ1-6|.|TRBV7-9
CASSLLLGQGIHSPLHF
TGTGCCAGCAGCCTGCTCCTGGGACAGGGCATTCATTCACCCCTCCACTTT
>TRBD1|TRBJ1-6|.|TRBV6-1
CASSEKSDRAYNSPLHF
TGTGCCAGCAGTGAAAAATCGGACAGGGCCTATAATTCACCCCTCCACTTT
>TRBD2|TRBJ2-2|.|TRBV9
CASSSWYRTSGGDTGELFF
TGTGCCAGCAGCTCCTGGTATCGAACTAGCGGGGGGGACACCGGGGAGCTGTTTTTT
>TRBD1|TRBJ1-3|.|TRBV5-4
CASSPGQGKGNTIYF
TGTGCCAGCAGCCCGGGACAGGGGAAAGGAAACACCATATATTTT
>TRBD1|TRBJ1-5|.|TRBV2
CASSQGQGNYQPQHF
TGTGCCAGCAGCCAGGGACAGGGCAATTATCAGCCCCAGCATTTT
>.|TRBJ2-5|.|TRBV10-3
CAISEFLETQYF
TGTGCCATCAGTGAGTTCTTAGAGACCCAGTACTTC
>.|TRBJ2-3|.|TRBV7-2
CASSDRDFSTDTQYF
TGTGCCAGCAGCGACAGGGACTTTAGCACAGATACGCAGTATTTT
>.|TRBJ2-1|once|TRBV7-8
CASSSSRDQPPLDEQFF
TGTGCCAGCAGCTCGTCCCGGGACCAGCCACCATTGGATGAGCAGTTCTTC
>.|TRBJ1-1|.|TRBV7-9
CASSLATDEAFF
TGTGCCAGCAGCTTAGCTACAGATGAAGCTTTCTTT
>.|TRBJ2-1|.|TRBV7-3
CASSLFANEQFF
TGTGCCAGCAGCTTATTTGCGAATGAGCAGTTCTTC
>.|TRBJ1-1|.|TRBV6-5
CAAEGLSTEAFF
TGTGCCGCTGAAGGGCTGAGCACTGAAGCTTTCTTT
>.|TRBJ2-2|once|TRBV19
CASGGFGELFF
TGTGCCTCGGGGGGCTTTGGGGAGCTGTTTTTT
>.|TRBJ1-1|once|TRBV7-9
CASSLSQGNTEAFF
TGTGCCAGCAGCTTAAGCCAGGGGAACACTGAAGCTTTCTTT
>.|TRBJ2-5|.|TRBV28
CASNGRGAVEETQYF
TGTGCCAGCAACGGCAGGGGTGCGGTGGAAGAGACCCAGTACTTC
>TRBD1|TRBJ2-4|.|TRBV5-6
CASSPPGTGAKNIQYF
TGTGCCAGCAGCCCGCCCGGGACAGGGGCCAAAAACATTCAGTACTTC
>TRBD2|TRBJ2-2|once|TRBV4-1
CASSQALAGLITGELFF
TGCGCCAGCAGCCAAGCCCTAGCGGGGTTGATCACCGGGGAGCTGTTTTTT
>.|TRBJ1-4|.|TRBV19
CASSLDRMAGTNEKLFF
TGTGCCAGTAGCCTGGATCGGATGGCAGGGACTAATGAAAAACTGTTTTTT
>.|TRBJ1-2|few|TRBV7-3
CASSQTGYYGYTF
TGTGCCAGCAGCCAAACAGGGTACTATGGCTACACCTTC
>TRBD1|TRBJ1-2|once|TRBV27
CASSFSRGTYGYTF
TGTGCCAGCAGTTTTAGCAGGGGGACCTATGGCTACACCTTC
>.|TRBJ1-2|.|TRBV28
CASSGPGAYGYTF
TGTGCCAGCAGTGGCCCCGGGGCCTATGGCTACACCTTC
>.|TRBJ2-2|.|TRBV9
CASSVEGIGELFF
TGTGCCAGCAGCGTTGAGGGGATCGGGGAGCTGTTTTTT
>.|TRBJ2-1|.|TRBV19
CASSIYLTAEQFF
TGTGCCAGTAGTATTTATTTGACGGCTGAGCAGTTCTTC
>TRBD2|TRBJ2-2|.|TRBV9
CASSGPYRTSGSRGGELFF
TGTGCCAGCAGCGGACCTTATAGGACTAGCGGGAGTCGGGGCGGGGAGCTGTTTTTT
>.|TRBJ2-7|.|TRBV4-1
CASSQEADGPYEQYF
TGCGCCAGCAGCCAAGAGGCGGACGGGCCCTACGAGCAGTACTTC
>TRBD1|TRBJ1-3|.|TRBV29-1
CSAAGTAGNTIYF
TGCAGCGCCGCCGGGACAGCCGGAAACACCATATATTTT
>.|TRBJ2-1|.|TRBV5-6
CASSLQGNSYNEQFF
TGTGCCAGCAGCTTGCAGGGCAACTCCTACAATGAGCAGTTCTTC
>.|TRBJ1-4|.|TRBV7-9
CASSRDFAEKLFF
TGTGCCAGCAGCCGGGATTTCGCTGAAAAACTGTTTTTT
>TRBD1|TRBJ2-1|.|TRBV5-4
CASSLRDSPYNEQFF
TGTGCCAGCAGCCTCCGGGACAGCCCCTACAATGAGCAGTTCTTC
>.|TRBJ2-1|.|TRBV27
CASGPRASSYNEQFF
TGTGCCAGCGGCCCCCGGGCGAGCTCCTACAATGAGCAGTTCTTC
>TRBD1|TRBJ1-2|.|TRBV27
CASRKTGTYGYTF
TGTGCCAGCAGAAAGACAGGGACCTATGGCTACACCTTC
>.|TRBJ2-7|.|TRBV27
CASSWGYEQYF
TGTGCCAGCAGTTGGGGGTACGAGCAGTACTTC
>TRBD2|TRBJ2-1|.|TRBV19
CASSTGGRSYNEQFF
TGTGCCAGTAGTACGGGGGGTCGCTCCTACAATGAGCAGTTCTTC
>TRBD1|TRBJ1-6|once|TRBV10-3
CAISELAGGDYYNSPLHF
TGTGCCATCAGTGAGTTAGCAGGGGGCGATTACTATAATTCACCCCTCCACTTT
>.|TRBJ2-7|.|TRBV21-1
CASSSQLFRGSYEQYF
TGTGCCAGCAGCTCGCAGCTATTCAGGGGTTCCTACGAGCAGTACTTC
>.|TRBJ1-2|.|TRBV18
CASSPPSDKLGTF
TGTGCCAGCTCACCACCGTCTGATAAGCTGGGCACCTTC
>TRBD1|TRBJ2-7|.|TRBV5-5
CASSFGQGTYEQYF
TGTGCCAGCAGCTTTGGACAGGGCACCTACGAGCAGTACTTC
>TRBD1|TRBJ1-5|.|TRBV30
CAFKTGNNQPQHF
TGTGCCTTTAAGACAGGGAACAATCAGCCCCAGCATTTT